This is a list of T cell receptor beta chains from one sample in a study of shared clonotypes between healthy human individuals. Assay used: immunoSEQ multiplex PCR; TCRdb lists only in-frame clones, some missing. The table includes 2 million to 2.5 million clones, around 92% detected once. The sequenced material came from naive CD4+ T cells from PBMCs. Receptors were obtained from a man aged 18-30 years in good health. Some clones in this sample may be carry-over from other donors' samples. Each CDR3 is given with its conserved first and last residue. The order of the fields is CDR3 length, clone size, J gene, V gene, D gene, CDR3 DNA, CDR3 protein. A D gene is named only where the DNA matches it firmly. The listing skips clone size in some rows; elsewhere it reads once, few, many or a size class.

cdr3_length: 16
clone_size: NA
j_call: TRBJ1-1
v_call: TRBV7-2
d_call: NA
cdr3_nt: TGTGCCAGCAGCTTCTTCCCCTTCGGTGGTGGCACTGAAGCTTTCTTT
cdr3_aa: CASSFFPFGGGTEAFF

cdr3_length: 16
clone_size: NA
j_call: TRBJ1-5
v_call: TRBV7-8
d_call: NA
cdr3_nt: TGTGCCAGCAGCCCGGGCGTCAGGGATAGCAATCAGCCCCAGCATTTT
cdr3_aa: CASSPGVRDSNQPQHF

cdr3_length: 14
clone_size: NA
j_call: TRBJ1-5
v_call: TRBV5-6
d_call: NA
cdr3_nt: TGTGCCAGCAGCAAGGGGGATCAGGGTCCGGCCCAGCATTTT
cdr3_aa: CASSKGDQGPAQHF

cdr3_length: 16
clone_size: NA
j_call: TRBJ2-7
v_call: TRBV4-3
d_call: TRBD2
cdr3_nt: TGCGCCAGCAGCCAAGAAATACTAGCGGGAGTTGGGGAGCAGTACTTC
cdr3_aa: CASSQEILAGVGEQYF

cdr3_length: 9
clone_size: NA
j_call: TRBJ1-6
v_call: TRBV28
d_call: NA
cdr3_nt: TGTGCCAGCAGCCCTCCCCTCCACTTT
cdr3_aa: CASSPPLHF

cdr3_length: 15
clone_size: NA
j_call: TRBJ1-1
v_call: TRBV6-5
d_call: NA
cdr3_nt: TGTGCCAGCAGCCTCAACCGCAGGACAGACACTGAAGCTTTCTTT
cdr3_aa: CASSLNRRTDTEAFF

cdr3_length: 14
clone_size: NA
j_call: TRBJ2-7
v_call: TRBV28
d_call: TRBD1
cdr3_nt: TGTGCCAGCAGTCTCCCCGGGACAGTCTACGAGCAGTACTTC
cdr3_aa: CASSLPGTVYEQYF

cdr3_length: 17
clone_size: NA
j_call: TRBJ1-3
v_call: TRBV6-1
d_call: NA
cdr3_nt: TGTGCCAGCAGTGAAGCAGGTTCGGGGACCGTTGGAAACACCATATATTTT
cdr3_aa: CASSEAGSGTVGNTIYF

cdr3_length: 15
clone_size: NA
j_call: TRBJ2-1
v_call: TRBV2
d_call: TRBD2
cdr3_nt: TGTGCCAGCAGTGTTGGGCTAGCGGTTTCCAATGAGCAGTTCTTC
cdr3_aa: CASSVGLAVSNEQFF

cdr3_length: 13
clone_size: NA
j_call: TRBJ1-5
v_call: TRBV15
d_call: NA
cdr3_nt: TGTGCCACCAGCAGAACGGTGAATCAGCCCCAGCATTTT
cdr3_aa: CATSRTVNQPQHF

cdr3_length: 15
clone_size: NA
j_call: TRBJ2-7
v_call: TRBV5-1
d_call: TRBD2
cdr3_nt: TGCGCCAGCAGCTCGGGACTAGCGGGAACCTACGAGCAGTACTTC
cdr3_aa: CASSSGLAGTYEQYF

cdr3_length: 15
clone_size: NA
j_call: TRBJ1-4
v_call: TRBV9
d_call: NA
cdr3_nt: TGTGCCAGCAGCGGACCACAGGGAACTAATGAAAAACTGTTTTTT
cdr3_aa: CASSGPQGTNEKLFF

cdr3_length: 17
clone_size: NA
j_call: TRBJ2-7
v_call: TRBV4-2
d_call: TRBD2
cdr3_nt: TGTGCCAGCAGCCCACCCCAGCAAGCGGGAGGGACCTACGAGCAGTACTTC
cdr3_aa: CASSPPQQAGGTYEQYF

cdr3_length: 12
clone_size: few
j_call: TRBJ1-5
v_call: TRBV5-6
d_call: NA
cdr3_nt: TGTGCCAGCAGCTTGGGATATCAGCCCCAGCATTTT
cdr3_aa: CASSLGYQPQHF

cdr3_length: 14
clone_size: NA
j_call: TRBJ1-4
v_call: TRBV7-9
d_call: NA
cdr3_nt: TGTGCCAGCAGCTTAGGGCAATCTAGGGAAAAACTGTTTTTT
cdr3_aa: CASSLGQSREKLFF

cdr3_length: 16
clone_size: NA
j_call: TRBJ2-1
v_call: TRBV28
d_call: NA
cdr3_nt: TGTGCCAGCAGTTTATTTCAGGGGACCCGGGACAATGAGCAGTTCTTC
cdr3_aa: CASSLFQGTRDNEQFF

cdr3_length: 15
clone_size: NA
j_call: TRBJ2-2
v_call: TRBV10-3
d_call: NA
cdr3_nt: TGTGCCATCAGTGAGCCTACAGGGTTAGGCGGGGAGCTGTTTTTT
cdr3_aa: CAISEPTGLGGELFF

cdr3_length: 14
clone_size: NA
j_call: TRBJ2-3
v_call: TRBV9
d_call: NA
cdr3_nt: TGTGCCAGCAGCGTTACTAGCCTCACAGATACGCAGTATTTT
cdr3_aa: CASSVTSLTDTQYF

cdr3_length: 14
clone_size: NA
j_call: TRBJ1-5
v_call: TRBV7-9
d_call: TRBD1
cdr3_nt: TGTGCCAGCAGCCGGGGACAGGGCTTCCAGCCCCAGCATTTT
cdr3_aa: CASSRGQGFQPQHF

cdr3_length: 15
clone_size: NA
j_call: TRBJ2-6
v_call: TRBV11-2
d_call: NA
cdr3_nt: TGTGCCAGCACCCAACGGGGGTCTGGGGCCAACGTCCTGACTTTC
cdr3_aa: CASTQRGSGANVLTF

cdr3_length: 15
clone_size: NA
j_call: TRBJ1-2
v_call: TRBV7-9
d_call: NA
cdr3_nt: TGTGCCAGCAGCCCGGGACACCGGGGGTCCCCTGGCTACACCTTC
cdr3_aa: CASSPGHRGSPGYTF

cdr3_length: 15
clone_size: NA
j_call: TRBJ1-3
v_call: TRBV5-1
d_call: NA
cdr3_nt: TGCGCCAGCAGCTTGGGACAGCTCTCTGGAAACACCATATATTTT
cdr3_aa: CASSLGQLSGNTIYF

cdr3_length: 16
clone_size: NA
j_call: TRBJ1-1
v_call: TRBV19
d_call: NA
cdr3_nt: TGTGCCAGTACTACATCACGAGGTGGGTCGAACACTGAAGCTTTCTTT
cdr3_aa: CASTTSRGGSNTEAFF

cdr3_length: 16
clone_size: NA
j_call: TRBJ2-6
v_call: TRBV18
d_call: NA
cdr3_nt: TGTGCCAGCTCACCAATGATTGTTGCTGGGGCCAACGTCCTGACTTTC
cdr3_aa: CASSPMIVAGANVLTF

cdr3_length: 15
clone_size: NA
j_call: TRBJ1-5
v_call: TRBV28
d_call: NA
cdr3_nt: TGTGCCAGCAGCGGGGGGGGAATTGGCAATCAGCCCCAGCATTTT
cdr3_aa: CASSGGGIGNQPQHF

cdr3_length: 10
clone_size: NA
j_call: TRBJ2-1
v_call: TRBV10-3
d_call: TRBD1
cdr3_nt: TGTGCCATCGGTGGAGGACAGGTCCTCTTC
cdr3_aa: CAIGGGQVLF

cdr3_length: 14
clone_size: NA
j_call: TRBJ2-5
v_call: TRBV28
d_call: NA
cdr3_nt: TGTGCCAGCAGCTTGACTAGGGGTAGAGAGACCCAGTACTTC
cdr3_aa: CASSLTRGRETQYF

cdr3_length: 13
clone_size: few
j_call: TRBJ1-3
v_call: TRBV2
d_call: NA
cdr3_nt: TGTGCCAGCAGGGACCAGCAAACAAACACCATATATTTT
cdr3_aa: CASRDQQTNTIYF

cdr3_length: 16
clone_size: NA
j_call: TRBJ2-6
v_call: TRBV28
d_call: NA
cdr3_nt: TGTGCCAGCCAACGCCAGGCGAAATCTGGGGCCAACGTCCTGACTTTC
cdr3_aa: CASQRQAKSGANVLTF

cdr3_length: 13
clone_size: NA
j_call: TRBJ2-7
v_call: TRBV2
d_call: NA
cdr3_nt: TGTGCCAGCAGTGAAATGGTCGAGAACGAGCAGTACTTC
cdr3_aa: CASSEMVENEQYF

cdr3_length: 14
clone_size: NA
j_call: TRBJ2-7
v_call: TRBV7-2
d_call: TRBD1
cdr3_nt: TGTGCCAGCATCTCCTGGGACAGGCCCTACGAGCAGTACTTC
cdr3_aa: CASISWDRPYEQYF

cdr3_length: 18
clone_size: NA
j_call: TRBJ2-6
v_call: TRBV4-1
d_call: NA
cdr3_nt: TGCGCCAGCAGCCAAGATACAGGTTTCATCTCTGGGGCCAACGTCCTGACTTTC
cdr3_aa: CASSQDTGFISGANVLTF

cdr3_length: 13
clone_size: NA
j_call: TRBJ1-1
v_call: TRBV18
d_call: NA
cdr3_nt: TGTGCCAGCTCACCAGACCAGAACACTGAAGCTTTCTTT
cdr3_aa: CASSPDQNTEAFF

cdr3_length: 9
clone_size: NA
j_call: TRBJ1-1
v_call: TRBV20-1
d_call: NA
cdr3_nt: TGCAGTGCTAGAGATGAAGCTTTCTTT
cdr3_aa: CSARDEAFF

cdr3_length: 12
clone_size: NA
j_call: TRBJ2-7
v_call: TRBV30
d_call: NA
cdr3_nt: TGTGCCTGGACGACAGGTACTCACGAGCAGTACTTC
cdr3_aa: CAWTTGTHEQYF

cdr3_length: 15
clone_size: NA
j_call: TRBJ1-2
v_call: TRBV14
d_call: TRBD1
cdr3_nt: TGTGCCAGCAGCCCTCATTACAGGGGCTCCCAGGGCTACACCTTC
cdr3_aa: CASSPHYRGSQGYTF

cdr3_length: 15
clone_size: NA
j_call: TRBJ2-7
v_call: TRBV29-1
d_call: TRBD1
cdr3_nt: TGCAGCGTTGAAGATCCTAGGACAGGGACCTACGAGCAGTACTTC
cdr3_aa: CSVEDPRTGTYEQYF

cdr3_length: 15
clone_size: NA
j_call: TRBJ1-1
v_call: TRBV11-2
d_call: NA
cdr3_nt: TGTGCCAGCAGCTGGACGCAGAGGGCGAACACTGAAGCTTTCTTT
cdr3_aa: CASSWTQRANTEAFF

cdr3_length: 17
clone_size: once
j_call: TRBJ1-5
v_call: TRBV4-1
d_call: NA
cdr3_nt: TGCGCCAGCAGCCAAGATACGGACGGACCACGCAATCAGCCCCAGCATTTT
cdr3_aa: CASSQDTDGPRNQPQHF

cdr3_length: 15
clone_size: NA
j_call: TRBJ1-3
v_call: TRBV7-2
d_call: NA
cdr3_nt: TGTGCCAGCAGCGGAGCGGACAAAGCAGGAAACACCATATATTTT
cdr3_aa: CASSGADKAGNTIYF

cdr3_length: 16
clone_size: NA
j_call: TRBJ2-2
v_call: TRBV7-3
d_call: TRBD2
cdr3_nt: TGTGCCAGCAGCTTCCTGAGCGGGAGGAACACCGGGGAGCTGTTTTTT
cdr3_aa: CASSFLSGRNTGELFF

cdr3_length: 15
clone_size: NA
j_call: TRBJ2-1
v_call: TRBV7-9
d_call: NA
cdr3_nt: TGTGCCAGCAGCTTATATGGGCCCAGTCTTTATGAGCAGTTCTTC
cdr3_aa: CASSLYGPSLYEQFF

cdr3_length: 12
clone_size: NA
j_call: TRBJ2-7
v_call: TRBV2
d_call: NA
cdr3_nt: TGTGCCAGCAGTGAAGGAGGGTACGAGCAGTACTTC
cdr3_aa: CASSEGGYEQYF

cdr3_length: 13
clone_size: once
j_call: TRBJ2-7
v_call: TRBV27
d_call: TRBD1
cdr3_nt: TGTGCCAGCAGGTCCACAGGGGATTACGAGCAGTACTTC
cdr3_aa: CASRSTGDYEQYF

cdr3_length: 16
clone_size: NA
j_call: TRBJ2-5
v_call: TRBV7-3
d_call: NA
cdr3_nt: TGTGCCAGCAGCACCAAGGCTTTGGAGCGAGAAGAGACCCAGTACTTC
cdr3_aa: CASSTKALEREETQYF

cdr3_length: 15
clone_size: NA
j_call: TRBJ2-1
v_call: TRBV5-6
d_call: NA
cdr3_nt: TGTGCCAGCAGTCGGAGACAGCTAACCTACAATGAGCAGTTCTTC
cdr3_aa: CASSRRQLTYNEQFF

cdr3_length: 16
clone_size: once
j_call: TRBJ2-7
v_call: TRBV19
d_call: TRBD1
cdr3_nt: TGTGCCAGTAGTACCTCACGGGGGACAGGGGCCTACGAGCAGTACTTC
cdr3_aa: CASSTSRGTGAYEQYF

cdr3_length: 13
clone_size: few
j_call: TRBJ1-5
v_call: TRBV2
d_call: NA
cdr3_nt: TGTGCCAGCAGTGACATTAGCAATCAGCCCCAGCATTTT
cdr3_aa: CASSDISNQPQHF

cdr3_length: 15
clone_size: NA
j_call: TRBJ2-2
v_call: TRBV19
d_call: TRBD2
cdr3_nt: TGTGCCAGTAGTACGGGGGGAACGACGACCGGGGAGCTGTTTTTT
cdr3_aa: CASSTGGTTTGELFF

cdr3_length: 13
clone_size: NA
j_call: TRBJ1-2
v_call: TRBV28
d_call: NA
cdr3_nt: TGTGCCAGCACCACGTTGGGCACCGATGGCTACACCTTC
cdr3_aa: CASTTLGTDGYTF

cdr3_length: 14
clone_size: NA
j_call: TRBJ2-1
v_call: TRBV9
d_call: NA
cdr3_nt: TGTGCCAGCAGCGTAGATGGCGGCTACAATGAGCAGTTCTTC
cdr3_aa: CASSVDGGYNEQFF

cdr3_length: 14
clone_size: NA
j_call: TRBJ2-1
v_call: TRBV29-1
d_call: NA
cdr3_nt: TGCAGCGTTGAAAGGGGGAGCTCCTACAATGAGCAGTTCTTC
cdr3_aa: CSVERGSSYNEQFF

cdr3_length: 12
clone_size: few
j_call: TRBJ1-5
v_call: TRBV28
d_call: NA
cdr3_nt: TGTGCCAGCAGTTCTCCAGGTCAGCCCCAGCATTTT
cdr3_aa: CASSSPGQPQHF

cdr3_length: 15
clone_size: NA
j_call: TRBJ2-7
v_call: TRBV28
d_call: TRBD1
cdr3_nt: TGTGCCAGCAGTTTTCCCGACAGGGGGCGTTACGAGCAGTACTTC
cdr3_aa: CASSFPDRGRYEQYF

cdr3_length: 12
clone_size: NA
j_call: TRBJ2-7
v_call: TRBV6-5
d_call: NA
cdr3_nt: TGTGCCAGCAGGACTAGTAACTACGAGCAGTACTTC
cdr3_aa: CASRTSNYEQYF

cdr3_length: 15
clone_size: NA
j_call: TRBJ1-1
v_call: TRBV19
d_call: TRBD1
cdr3_nt: TGTGCCAGTCGAGTCCAGGGGGTTTGGAACACTGAAGCTTTCTTT
cdr3_aa: CASRVQGVWNTEAFF

cdr3_length: 16
clone_size: NA
j_call: TRBJ2-1
v_call: TRBV5-4
d_call: NA
cdr3_nt: TGTGCCAGCAGCTTGGATCCGGGGATCTCCTACAATGAGCAGTTCTTC
cdr3_aa: CASSLDPGISYNEQFF

cdr3_length: 14
clone_size: NA
j_call: TRBJ1-1
v_call: TRBV5-4
d_call: TRBD1
cdr3_nt: TGTGCCAGCAGCGGGGGACAGAGGAACACTGAAGCTTTCTTT
cdr3_aa: CASSGGQRNTEAFF

cdr3_length: 13
clone_size: NA
j_call: TRBJ2-7
v_call: TRBV5-1
d_call: NA
cdr3_nt: TGCGCCAGCAGCGTGGAAAGGGCTGACGAGCAGTACTTC
cdr3_aa: CASSVERADEQYF

cdr3_length: 14
clone_size: NA
j_call: TRBJ2-7
v_call: TRBV2
d_call: NA
cdr3_nt: TGTGCCAGCAGCACTCCGGGTCCGTCCTACGAGCAGTACTTC
cdr3_aa: CASSTPGPSYEQYF